The 11 T cell receptor beta chains below were found in one sample sequenced in a study of shared clonotypes between healthy human individuals. TCRdb's table, derived via immunoSEQ multiplex PCR, lists solely in-frame clones and lacks some. The sample includes around 2.1 million clones, approximately 96% of them seen just once. Sequences were obtained from naive CD4+ T cells sorted from blood. Subset noted: CD45RA+ positively selected. These receptors all stem from a man younger than 35 in good health.

The chain has TRBV18 and TRBJ2-7; D gene uncertain. Germline loops: CDR1 KGHSH, CDR2 LQKENI. V gave up 0 bases and J gave up 9 bases, with 21 bases separating them. This CDR3 is built from 16 residues. The CDR3 loop is CASSPPIQTPPERQYF. For the CDR3, the DNA is TGTGCCAGCTCACCACCGATACAAACCCCACCGGAGAGGCAGTACTTC.

CDR3 nucleotide sequence: TGTGCCAGCAGCGCTGGTTTACTAGGAGGCACAGATACGCAGTATTTT. It specifies CASSAGLLGGTDTQYF. The rearrangement uses TRBV5-8 and TRBJ2-3, with D maybe TRBD2 (5 bases). V lost 4 bases, J lost 1 base, and 16 bases lay in between. Germline CDR1 is SGHTS and CDR2 is YDEGEE. The CDR3 spans 16 residues.

The chain couples TRBV28 to TRBJ2-7, with 8 bases identical to TRBD1. Germline lookup yields CDR1 MDHEN and CDR2 SYDVKM. This CDR3 is 11 amino acids long. With 8 bases clipped from V and 6 bases from J, the junction kept 3 bases outside the gene matches. The CDR3 DNA follows: TGTGCCAGCGGGACAGGACCCGAGCAGTACTTC. It encodes CASGTGPEQYF. Combining the CDR3 with reference TRBV28 and TRBJ2-7 gives the whole variable domain DVKVTQSSRYLVKRTGEKVFLECVQDMDHENMFWYRQDPGLGLRLIYFSYDVKMKEKGDIPEGYSVSREKKERFSLILESASTNQTSMYLCASGTGPEQYFGPGTRLTVT.

The chain links TRBV2 to TRBJ2-4; D might be TRBD1 or TRBD2, each matching 6 bases. Trimming removed 2 bases from V and 0 bases from J, with 11 bases in between. Germline CDR1 reads SNHLY; CDR2 reads FYNNEI. This CDR3 spans 16 amino acids. In DNA, the CDR3 is TGTGCCAGCAGTGAAAGTCGGGGGCTAGCCAAAAACATTCAGTACTTC. This codes for CASSESRGLAKNIQYF.

J is TRBJ2-1 and V is TRBV27; 9 nucleotides agree with TRBD1. CDR1 and CDR2 from the germline V gene are MNHEY and SMNVEV (reference sequence). Trimming took 6 bases from V and 0 from J; bases not matched to a gene: 6. CDR3 length: 16 residues. The CDR3, as DNA: TGTGCCAGCAGACGACAGGGGGTTTACTCCTACAATGAGCAGTTCTTC. Amino acids: CASRRQGVYSYNEQFF.

V is TRBV5-4 and J is TRBJ2-2, with D perhaps matching TRBD2 (5 bases). Trimming took off 0 bases at V and 3 bases at J, with 12 bases between the two ends. Germline values: CDR1 SGHNT, CDR2 YYREEE (reference sequence). The CDR3 covers 16 residues. The DNA for the CDR3 is TGTGCCAGCAGCTTGGCCGGGGTGACTGACACCGGGGAGCTGTTTTTT. It translates to CASSLAGVTDTGELFF.

The rearrangement links TRBV19 to TRBJ2-2, with TRBD1 identical over 10 bases. CDR1 is LNHDA and CDR2 is SQIVND in the germline V gene (reference sequence). CDR3 size: 14 residues. V shed 6 bases, J shed 7 bases, and the junction held 5 bases outside the gene matches. The DNA of the CDR3 is TGTGCCAGTAGGACAGGGGGCGCCGACGGGGAGCTGTTTTTT. It specifies CASRTGGADGELFF. Full variable domain (missing parts from reference TRBV19 and TRBJ2-2): DGGITQSPKYLFRKEGQNVTLSCEQNLNHDAMYWYRQDPGQGLRLIYYSQIVNDFQKGDIAEGYSVSREKKESFPLTVTSAQKNPTAFYLCASRTGGADGELFFGEGSRLTVL.

The gene calls are TRBV11-2 and TRBJ1-4; the D gene is possibly TRBD1 (6 bases). Germline-derived CDR1 and CDR2 are SGHAT and FQNNGV. The CDR3 has 15 amino acids. V dropped 5 bases and J dropped 8 bases, with 18 bases sitting between them. The CDR3 DNA reads TGTGCCAGCAGCCCCCGGACAGACCCTCGGGAAAAACTGTTTTTT. It codes for CASSPRTDPREKLFF.

The chain couples TRBV21-1 to TRBJ1-2; the table's D call, TRBD1, has no DNA check behind it. TRBV21-1 represents a pseudogene. The CDR3 is 14 residues long. For the CDR3, the DNA is TGTGCCAGCAGCAAAGGGTGGCTGGACTATGGCTACACCTTC. It translates to CASSKGWLDYGYTF.

This clone was recorded once. The chain uses TRBV9 and TRBJ2-7; D is unresolved. Germline values: CDR1 SGDLS, CDR2 YYNGEE. This CDR3 spans 14 amino acids. The ends were cut back, 0 bases at V and 3 bases at J, with 10 bases in the middle. The CDR3 sequence is CASSVGPVSYEQYF. The CDR3 nucleotides read TGTGCCAGCAGCGTAGGCCCAGTTAGCTACGAGCAGTACTTC.

This clone was observed a single time. V usage is TRBV4-1 and J usage is TRBJ2-7; no clear D gene. This CDR3 has 14 amino acids. CDR1 and CDR2 (germline): MGHRA, YSYEKL. Trimming left V 1 base short and J 3 bases short, with 10 bases between. The CDR3 loop reads CASSQVPLFYEQYF. CDR3 nucleotides: TGCGCCAGCAGCCAAGTACCACTTTTCTACGAGCAGTACTTC.